This is a list of T cell receptor beta chains from one sample in a study of cytomegalovirus exposure and HLA in healthy donors. TCRdb's copy holds only in-frame clones and misses some; the assay was immunoSEQ multiplex PCR. The sample includes some 180,000 clones, 76% seen only once; the top ten take 2.5%. The specimen sequenced was PBMCs. These receptors originate from a woman between 25 and 40 years old in good health and CMV-seropositive. Both conserved end residues are part of each CDR3. Each record gives: J gene, V gene, D gene, clone size, CDR3 protein, CDR3 DNA. A D gene is named only where the DNA matches it firmly. Clone size appears in some rows only: once, few, many, or a class for an expanded clone.

j_call: TRBJ2-1
v_call: TRBV10-1
d_call: TRBD2
clone_size: NA
cdr3_aa: CASSTGTSGSYNEQFF
cdr3_nt: TGCGCCAGCAGTACCGGGACTAGCGGCTCCTACAATGAGCAGTTCTTC

j_call: TRBJ1-5
v_call: TRBV5-6
d_call: NA
clone_size: NA
cdr3_aa: CASSHGRRAKDQPQHF
cdr3_nt: TGTGCCAGCAGCCACGGGCGCAGGGCGAAAGATCAGCCCCAGCATTTT

j_call: TRBJ1-3
v_call: TRBV2
d_call: NA
clone_size: NA
cdr3_aa: CASSAGVRVEAGNTIYF
cdr3_nt: TGTGCCAGCTCCGCCGGGGTAAGAGTGGAGGCTGGAAACACCATATATTTT

j_call: TRBJ2-5
v_call: TRBV27
d_call: TRBD2
clone_size: NA
cdr3_aa: CASSLASGGRTQYF
cdr3_nt: TGTGCCAGCAGTTTGGCTAGCGGGGGGCGGACCCAGTACTTC

j_call: TRBJ1-6
v_call: TRBV28
d_call: TRBD1
clone_size: NA
cdr3_aa: CASSLLGGRSPLHF
cdr3_nt: TGTGCCAGCAGTTTATTAGGGGGCCGTTCACCCCTCCACTTT

j_call: TRBJ2-2
v_call: TRBV4-2
d_call: NA
clone_size: NA
cdr3_aa: CASSPSRSGELFF
cdr3_nt: TGTGCCAGCAGCCCTTCTCGTTCCGGGGAGCTGTTTTTT

j_call: TRBJ2-7
v_call: TRBV7-2
d_call: NA
clone_size: NA
cdr3_aa: CASSLSTGYPSYEQYF
cdr3_nt: TGTGCCAGCAGCTTGTCCACAGGGTATCCTTCCTACGAGCAGTACTTC

j_call: TRBJ2-7
v_call: TRBV4-3
d_call: NA
clone_size: NA
cdr3_aa: CASSRGGGYEQYF
cdr3_nt: TGCGCCAGCAGCCGAGGGGGTGGCTACGAGCAGTACTTC

j_call: TRBJ1-2
v_call: TRBV7-2
d_call: TRBD1
clone_size: NA
cdr3_aa: CASSFDREGYVYTF
cdr3_nt: TGTGCCAGCAGCTTCGACAGGGAAGGCTATGTCTACACCTTC

j_call: TRBJ1-4
v_call: TRBV5-4
d_call: TRBD1
clone_size: once
cdr3_aa: CASSLEATGFGEKLFF
cdr3_nt: TGTGCCAGCAGCTTGGAGGCGACAGGGTTCGGGGAAAAACTGTTTTTT

j_call: TRBJ2-3
v_call: TRBV28
d_call: TRBD2
clone_size: NA
cdr3_aa: CASSFGLAGARGDTQYF
cdr3_nt: TGTGCCAGCAGTTTTGGACTAGCGGGGGCCAGGGGAGATACGCAGTATTTT

j_call: TRBJ2-5
v_call: TRBV27
d_call: TRBD2
clone_size: NA
cdr3_aa: CASSPLAGGEQETQYF
cdr3_nt: TGTGCCAGCAGTCCTCTAGCGGGGGGGGAGCAAGAGACCCAGTACTTC

j_call: TRBJ1-6
v_call: TRBV4-3
d_call: TRBD1
clone_size: NA
cdr3_aa: CASSQDTGQGYNSPLHF
cdr3_nt: TGCGCCAGCAGCCAAGATACGGGACAGGGTTATAATTCACCCCTCCACTTT

j_call: TRBJ1-2
v_call: TRBV19
d_call: TRBD1
clone_size: NA
cdr3_aa: CASRTGGADYGYTF
cdr3_nt: TGTGCCAGTAGAACAGGGGGCGCCGACTATGGCTACACCTTC

j_call: TRBJ2-5
v_call: TRBV28
d_call: TRBD1
clone_size: NA
cdr3_aa: CASRPTGTGVETQYF
cdr3_nt: TGTGCCAGCAGGCCCACCGGGACAGGGGTGGAGACCCAGTACTTC

j_call: TRBJ2-3
v_call: TRBV7-2
d_call: TRBD2
clone_size: NA
cdr3_aa: CASSLLAGGLTDTQYF
cdr3_nt: TGTGCCAGCAGCTTACTAGCGGGGGGGCTCACAGATACGCAGTATTTT

j_call: TRBJ1-2
v_call: TRBV2
d_call: NA
clone_size: NA
cdr3_aa: CASSEIRGTTYGYTF
cdr3_nt: TGTGCCAGCAGTGAAATACGAGGAACCACCTATGGCTACACCTTC

j_call: TRBJ2-7
v_call: TRBV5-6
d_call: TRBD1
clone_size: NA
cdr3_aa: CASSYDTGARSSYEQYF
cdr3_nt: TGTGCCAGCAGCTACGATACAGGGGCCAGAAGCTCCTACGAGCAGTACTTC

j_call: TRBJ1-2
v_call: TRBV5-5
d_call: TRBD1
clone_size: NA
cdr3_aa: CASSATGGGGYGYTF
cdr3_nt: TGTGCCAGCAGCGCCACAGGGGGTGGAGGCTATGGCTACACCTTC

j_call: TRBJ2-1
v_call: TRBV7-9
d_call: NA
clone_size: NA
cdr3_aa: CASTKYRVSYNEQFF
cdr3_nt: TGTGCCAGCACCAAATACAGGGTCTCCTACAATGAGCAGTTCTTC

j_call: TRBJ2-7
v_call: TRBV6-1
d_call: TRBD1
clone_size: once
cdr3_aa: CASRGTGATYEQYF
cdr3_nt: TGTGCCAGCAGGGGGACAGGGGCTACCTACGAGCAGTACTTC

j_call: TRBJ1-5
v_call: TRBV7-9
d_call: TRBD1
clone_size: NA
cdr3_aa: CASSFWTGGYNQPQHF
cdr3_nt: TGTGCCAGCAGCTTCTGGACAGGGGGATACAATCAGCCCCAGCATTTT

j_call: TRBJ2-7
v_call: TRBV7-6
d_call: TRBD1
clone_size: NA
cdr3_aa: CASSSRDRGPEQYF
cdr3_nt: TGTGCCAGCAGCTCCCGGGACAGGGGGCCCGAGCAGTACTTC

j_call: TRBJ1-6
v_call: TRBV9
d_call: TRBD1
clone_size: once
cdr3_aa: CASSQGQGVSSPLHF
cdr3_nt: TGTGCCAGCAGCCAGGGACAGGGGGTTAGTTCACCCCTCCACTTT

j_call: TRBJ1-5
v_call: TRBV28
d_call: NA
clone_size: NA
cdr3_aa: CASSPARGNNQPQHF
cdr3_nt: TGTGCCAGCAGCCCCGCCAGGGGAAACAATCAGCCCCAGCATTTT

j_call: TRBJ2-4
v_call: TRBV7-2
d_call: TRBD1
clone_size: NA
cdr3_aa: CASSLARQGSIQYF
cdr3_nt: TGTGCCAGCAGCTTAGCGAGACAGGGTAGCATTCAGTACTTC

j_call: TRBJ2-3
v_call: TRBV7-9
d_call: NA
clone_size: NA
cdr3_aa: CASSFRQDTDTQYF
cdr3_nt: TGTGCCAGCAGCTTCCGACAGGACACAGATACGCAGTATTTT

j_call: TRBJ1-5
v_call: TRBV6-6
d_call: NA
clone_size: NA
cdr3_aa: CASISADSNQPQHF
cdr3_nt: TGTGCCAGCATAAGTGCGGATAGCAATCAGCCCCAGCATTTT